One sample yielded the 17 T cell receptor beta chains listed below, sequenced in a study of OX40 agonist ivuxolimab in advanced cancers. Sequenced by immunoSEQ multiplex PCR; TCRdb stores in-frame clones only, minus some. The sample lists around 62,000 clones; roughly 84% were seen once. The specimen comprised CD4+ or CD8+ T cells sorted from blood, sampled in a trial of the OX40 agonist ivuxolimab. These TCRs come from an adult with an advanced solid tumor such as melanoma, head and neck, liver or kidney cancer.

The chain employs TRBV7-9 and TRBJ1-2; 12 nucleotides line up with TRBD1. The V gene end was trimmed by 4 bases and the J gene end by 8 bases; junction bases not matched to a gene: 5. In germline, CDR1 is SEHNR, CDR2 FQNEAQ (reference sequence). This CDR3 region has 14 residues. The CDR3 here is CASSSGQGAGGYTF. CDR3 nucleotides: TGTGCCAGCAGCTCGGGACAGGGGGCGGGAGGCTACACCTTC.

V usage is TRBV5-4 and J usage is TRBJ1-4, with no clear D. Trimming removed 0 bases from V and 8 bases from J, with 11 bases in between. The CDR3 consists of 14 residues. The germline gives CDR1 SGHNT, CDR2 YYREEE (reference sequence). CDR3 DNA: TGTGCCAGCAGCTTGGACACCACCGGGGAAAAACTGTTTTTT. Amino acid sequence: CASSLDTTGEKLFF.

The chain carries TRBV7-7 and TRBJ2-5; no clear D. CDR1 SSHAT and CDR2 FNYEAQ come from the germline V gene (reference sequence). CDR3 size: 15 residues. The V end lost 2 bases, the J end lost 5 bases, and 15 bases lay between the germline ends. CDR3 in DNA: TGTGCCAGCAGCTTAATGGGGTCGGGTAGGGAGACCCAGTACTTC. Translating gives CASSLMGSGRETQYF.

The chain combines TRBV2 with TRBJ2-1, with a possible D match to TRBD2 (5 bases). V was shortened by 6 bases and J by 4 bases, with 10 bases between the two germline ends. CDR1 is SNHLY and CDR2 is FYNNEI in the germline V gene. This CDR3 has 13 amino acids. The CDR3 DNA reads as TGTGCCAGCAGGGGAGACACTTACAATGAGCAGTTCTTC. Translation: CASRGDTYNEQFF.

This clone was seen only a few times. V gene TRBV7-9 combines with J gene TRBJ1-4; D ambiguous. Germline values: CDR1 SEHNR, CDR2 FQNEAQ (reference sequence). The CDR3 sequence is 15 residues long. Trimming removed 5 bases from V and 6 bases from J, with 16 bases in between. The CDR3 loop reads CASSTTREGDEKLFF. For the CDR3, the DNA is TGTGCCAGCAGCACAACCCGGGAGGGAGATGAAAAACTGTTTTTT.

This chain connects TRBV7-8 to TRBJ2-3; 10 positions agree with TRBD2. This CDR3 is 13 amino acids long. CDR1 is SGHVS, CDR2 FQNEAQ, per germline. The junction had 0 bases not matched to a gene; V was cut back by 6 bases and J by 3 bases. CDR3 sequence: CASRTSGTDTQYF. In DNA, the CDR3 is TGTGCCAGCAGGACTAGCGGGACAGATACGCAGTATTTT.

This chain connects TRBV6-1 to TRBJ1-2; weak D call: TRBD1 (5 bases). This CDR3 is built from 14 residues. CDR1 MNHNS and CDR2 SASEGT come from the germline V gene. Trimming left V 7 bases short and J 2 bases short, with 14 bases between. CDR3 nucleotides: TGTGCCAGCACCCCCGCCGGGGGAAACTATGGCTACACCTTC. Its protein product is CASTPAGGNYGYTF.

The gene calls are TRBV15 and TRBJ2-1; possibly TRBD1 or TRBD2 for D (5 bases each). The CDR3 totals 14 residues. V was clipped by 7 bases and J by 7 bases, with 17 bases between them. Germline assignment: CDR1 LNHNV and CDR2 YYDKDF (reference sequence). The CDR3: CATNRDRNPNEQFF. The DNA for the CDR3 is TGTGCCACCAACCGGGACCGCAATCCTAATGAGCAGTTCTTC.

Only a few counts were recorded for this clone. This chain connects TRBV6-1 to TRBJ2-3, with 9 bases matching TRBD1. Germline V gene sequence: CDR1 MNHNS, CDR2 SASEGT. Trimming removed 3 bases from V and 2 bases from J; junction bases left unmatched: 3. This CDR3 has 15 residues. The chain's CDR3 is CASSDRDRVTDTQYF. CDR3 nucleotides: TGTGCCAGCAGTGACCGGGACAGGGTCACAGATACGCAGTATTTT.

This chain joins TRBV5-1 and TRBJ2-7; perhaps TRBD1 as D (6 bases). Per germline, CDR1 SGHRS and CDR2 YFSETQ. V shed 8 bases and J shed 7 bases, with 19 bases lying between them. The CDR3 sequence is 13 residues long. CDR3 amino acids: CASNGGRGEEQYF. CDR3 in DNA: TGCGCCAGTAATGGTGGCAGGGGTGAGGAGCAGTACTTC.

The gene calls are TRBV2 and TRBJ1-6; D not certain. The V end was cut by 3 bases, the J end by 0 bases, with 9 bases between. Germline loops: CDR1 SNHLY, CDR2 FYNNEI. CDR3 size: 16 residues. Here the CDR3 DNA reads TGTGCCAGCAGTGAGAGGGAGAGCTCCTATAATTCACCCCTCCACTTT. It encodes CASSERESSYNSPLHF.

The chain couples TRBV19 to TRBJ2-5; D might be TRBD1 (6 bases). Between the trimmed V and J ends, which lost 2 bases and 4 bases, there was a span of 17 bases. Germline-derived CDR1 and CDR2 are LNHDA and SQIVND (reference sequence). The CDR3 totals 16 residues. The CDR3 protein is CASSIKSVRGRETQYF. CDR3 coding DNA: TGTGCCAGTAGTATAAAATCGGTCAGGGGCAGAGAGACCCAGTACTTC.

The chain uses TRBV12-5 and TRBJ2-7, with D possibly TRBD1 on 6 matching bases. This CDR3 comprises 12 residues. V was shortened by 5 bases and J by 1 base, with 6 bases between the two germline ends. Germline V gene lookup returns CDR1 LGHNT and CDR2 FRNRAP. As DNA, the CDR3 is TGTGCTAGTGGTGGACAGTCCTACGAGCAGTACTTC. Its protein is CASGGQSYEQYF.

The chain links TRBV19 to TRBJ1-3; D gene unclear. This CDR3 is built from 16 residues. Germline V gene data show CDR1 as LNHDA and CDR2 as SQIVND (reference sequence). Trimming took off 7 bases at V and 0 bases at J, with 16 bases between the two ends. This CDR3 reads CASTVGLLHSGNTIYF. The CDR3 region has the DNA TGTGCCAGTACCGTAGGTCTCCTCCACTCTGGAAACACCATATATTTT. The whole variable domain, filled in from reference TRBV19 and TRBJ1-3, reads DGGITQSPKYLFRKEGQNVTLSCEQNLNHDAMYWYRQDPGQGLRLIYYSQIVNDFQKGDIAEGYSVSREKKESFPLTVTSAQKNPTAFYLCASTVGLLHSGNTIYFGEGSWLTVV.

This clone appeared a few times. The chain recombines TRBV11-2 with TRBJ2-3; possible D gene TRBD1, 5 bases. Germline V CDR1 and CDR2: SGHAT, FQNNGV. V dropped 6 bases and J dropped 1 base, with 11 bases sitting between them. The CDR3 loop spans 14 amino acids. The CDR3 DNA reads TGTGCCAGCAGGGGGCCTTTCGGCACAGATACGCAGTATTTT. Translation: CASRGPFGTDTQYF.

The V call is TRBV30, the J call TRBJ1-1, with 8 bases that match TRBD1. Looked up from germline, CDR1 is GTSNPN and CDR2 is SVGIG (reference sequence). This CDR3 is 12 amino acids long. The CDR3 sequence: CAFRTGSTEAFF. The CDR3 DNA reads as TGTGCTTTTCGGACAGGGAGTACTGAAGCTTTCTTT.

The rearrangement links TRBV5-1 to TRBJ2-3, with D possibly matching TRBD1 (5 bases). Germline values: CDR1 SGHRS, CDR2 YFSETQ. This CDR3 has 15 residues. Trimming removed 4 bases at V and 1 base at J, with 13 bases between. The DNA for the CDR3 is TGCGCCAGCAGCCTATCAAGGGGTCGCACAGATACGCAGTATTTT. It is translated as CASSLSRGRTDTQYF.